Listed below are T cell receptor beta chains from one sample, sequenced in a study of blood T cell repertoires in COVID-19. Only in-frame clones appear in the TCRdb table, and some are missing; sequencing was by immunoSEQ multiplex PCR. This table holds a few hundred thousand clones, about 90% found once. The material sequenced was PBMCs or T cells enriched from blood (not recorded which). The receptors were sampled from a woman in her twenties or thirties who had recovered from COVID-19. Each CDR3 is given with its conserved first and last residue. D genes are given only for firm matches. Some rows have no size entry. The others give once, few or many, or a class for an expanded clone.

CDR3 protein: CSVDYLTGVYF
CDR3 DNA: TGCAGCGTTGATTACCTCACCGGGGTGTACTTC
clone size: NA
D gene: NA
J gene: TRBJ2-7
V gene: TRBV29-1

CDR3 protein: CASSQGRPGAYTF
CDR3 DNA: TGCGCCAGCAGCCAAGGGCGGCCTGGCGCCTACACCTTC
clone size: NA
D gene: NA
J gene: TRBJ1-2
V gene: TRBV4-3

CDR3 protein: CASTRTGNTEAFF
CDR3 DNA: TGTGCCAGCACCAGGACAGGGAACACTGAAGCTTTCTTT
clone size: NA
D gene: TRBD1
J gene: TRBJ1-1
V gene: TRBV12-3/TRBV12-4

CDR3 protein: CASSPPGNTEAFF
CDR3 DNA: TGTGCCAGCTCACCTCCGGGGAACACTGAAGCTTTCTTT
clone size: NA
D gene: NA
J gene: TRBJ1-1
V gene: TRBV18

CDR3 protein: CASSQGDRGNQPQHF
CDR3 DNA: TGCGCCAGCAGCCAGGGGGACAGGGGCAATCAGCCCCAGCATTTT
clone size: NA
D gene: TRBD1
J gene: TRBJ1-5
V gene: TRBV4-1

CDR3 protein: CASSSRLAGVKRLSYEQYF
CDR3 DNA: TGTGCCAGCAGCTCCCGACTAGCGGGAGTTAAAAGGCTGTCCTACGAGCAGTACTTC
clone size: NA
D gene: TRBD2
J gene: TRBJ2-7
V gene: TRBV11-2

CDR3 protein: CASSDPGLGATDTQYF
CDR3 DNA: TGCGCCAGCAGCGACCCGGGACTAGGGGCCACAGATACGCAGTATTTT
clone size: NA
D gene: TRBD2
J gene: TRBJ2-3
V gene: TRBV5-1

CDR3 protein: CASSSFPAGGAYEQYF
CDR3 DNA: TGTGCCAGCAGTTCCTTCCCAGCGGGAGGCGCCTACGAGCAGTACTTC
clone size: NA
D gene: TRBD2
J gene: TRBJ2-7
V gene: TRBV28

CDR3 protein: CASSLYGNTIYF
CDR3 DNA: TGTGCCAGCAGCCTATATGGAAACACCATATATTTT
clone size: NA
D gene: NA
J gene: TRBJ1-3
V gene: TRBV11-2

CDR3 protein: CASRAGGLKTEAFF
CDR3 DNA: TGTGCCAGCAGGGCAGGGGGTCTCAAAACTGAAGCTTTCTTT
clone size: NA
D gene: TRBD1
J gene: TRBJ1-1
V gene: TRBV28

CDR3 protein: CASSQDTNRDYEQYF
CDR3 DNA: TGCGCCAGCAGCCAAGATACGAACAGGGACTACGAGCAGTACTTC
clone size: NA
D gene: NA
J gene: TRBJ2-7
V gene: TRBV4-3

CDR3 protein: CASSQRTSGYNEQFF
CDR3 DNA: TGTGCCAGCAGCCAACGGACTAGCGGTTACAATGAGCAGTTCTTC
clone size: NA
D gene: NA
J gene: TRBJ2-1
V gene: TRBV21-1

CDR3 protein: CAISDSKGELFF
CDR3 DNA: TGTGCCATCAGTGATAGTAAGGGGGAGCTGTTTTTT
clone size: NA
D gene: NA
J gene: TRBJ2-2
V gene: TRBV10-3

CDR3 protein: CASSKGTRMYTQYF
CDR3 DNA: TGTGCCAGCAGCAAGGGGACTAGGATGTATACGCAGTATTTT
clone size: NA
D gene: NA
J gene: TRBJ2-3
V gene: TRBV21-1

CDR3 protein: CATQTGEPGNTIYF
CDR3 DNA: TGTGCCACTCAGACAGGGGAACCTGGAAACACCATATATTTT
clone size: NA
D gene: TRBD1
J gene: TRBJ1-3
V gene: TRBV10-3

CDR3 protein: CAIGRGGASTEQYF
CDR3 DNA: TGTGCCATCGGGCGAGGGGGGGCGTCTACGGAGCAGTACTTC
clone size: NA
D gene: NA
J gene: TRBJ2-7
V gene: TRBV10-3

CDR3 protein: CASSLVNRATRGSPLHF
CDR3 DNA: TGTGCCAGCAGTCTCGTTAACCGGGCCACCCGGGGGTCACCCCTCCACTTT
clone size: NA
D gene: NA
J gene: TRBJ1-6
V gene: TRBV28

CDR3 protein: CASSPSPGTGIFSNEKLFF
CDR3 DNA: TGTGCCAGCAGTCCATCACCCGGGACAGGCATCTTTAGTAATGAAAAACTGTTTTTT
clone size: NA
D gene: TRBD1
J gene: TRBJ1-4
V gene: TRBV7-9

CDR3 protein: CASSPQPGQGEAANEKLFF
CDR3 DNA: TGTGCCAGCTCACCACAACCGGGACAGGGAGAGGCGGCTAATGAAAAACTGTTTTTT
clone size: NA
D gene: TRBD1
J gene: TRBJ1-4
V gene: TRBV18

CDR3 protein: CASSPPQGLRAFF
CDR3 DNA: TGTGCCAGCTCACCACCGCAGGGTCTGCGAGCTTTCTTT
clone size: NA
D gene: NA
J gene: TRBJ1-1
V gene: TRBV18

CDR3 protein: CASSIRQGLTGELFF
CDR3 DNA: TGCGCCAGCAGCATTAGACAGGGCCTCACCGGGGAGCTGTTTTTT
clone size: NA
D gene: TRBD1
J gene: TRBJ2-2
V gene: TRBV5-1

CDR3 protein: CASSESLDRVYGYTF
CDR3 DNA: TGTGCCAGCAGTGAATCCCTCGACAGGGTATATGGCTACACCTTC
clone size: NA
D gene: TRBD1
J gene: TRBJ1-2
V gene: TRBV6-1

CDR3 protein: CATSRSGRGADTQYF
CDR3 DNA: TGTGCCACCAGCAGATCGGGCCGGGGGGCAGATACGCAGTATTTT
clone size: NA
D gene: TRBD2
J gene: TRBJ2-3
V gene: TRBV24-1

CDR3 protein: CASSHRTGMDEQYF
CDR3 DNA: TGCGCCAGCAGCCATAGGACAGGGATGGACGAGCAGTACTTC
clone size: few
D gene: TRBD1
J gene: TRBJ2-7
V gene: TRBV4-1

CDR3 protein: CASKPAGGDTGELFF
CDR3 DNA: TGTGCCAGCAAACCCGCGGGAGGGGACACCGGGGAGCTGTTTTTT
clone size: NA
D gene: TRBD2
J gene: TRBJ2-2
V gene: TRBV9

CDR3 protein: CASSLDSNYNEQFF
CDR3 DNA: TGCGCCAGCAGCTTGGATAGTAACTACAATGAGCAGTTCTTC
clone size: NA
D gene: NA
J gene: TRBJ2-1
V gene: TRBV5-1

CDR3 protein: CASSYFAGRDTEAFF
CDR3 DNA: TGTGCCAGCAGTTACTTTGCGGGTAGGGACACTGAAGCTTTCTTT
clone size: NA
D gene: NA
J gene: TRBJ1-1
V gene: TRBV6-5

CDR3 protein: CASSLGLAGGWGLGREVYEQYF
CDR3 DNA: TGCGCCAGCAGCTTGGGGCTAGCGGGAGGTTGGGGACTCGGCAGGGAGGTCTACGAGCAGTACTTC
clone size: NA
D gene: TRBD2
J gene: TRBJ2-7
V gene: TRBV5-1

CDR3 protein: CASSESRAPGELFF
CDR3 DNA: TGTGCCAGCAGTGAGTCGAGGGCGCCCGGGGAGCTGTTTTTT
clone size: NA
D gene: NA
J gene: TRBJ2-2
V gene: TRBV6-4

CDR3 protein: CASSPETSGGYEQYF
CDR3 DNA: TGTGCCAGCAGCCCAGAGACTAGCGGGGGCTACGAGCAGTACTTC
clone size: NA
D gene: TRBD2
J gene: TRBJ2-7
V gene: TRBV7-2

CDR3 protein: CASSDRLQTGSGANVLTF
CDR3 DNA: TGTGCCAGCAGTGACAGACTTCAGACAGGGTCTGGGGCCAACGTCCTGACTTTC
clone size: NA
D gene: TRBD1
J gene: TRBJ2-6
V gene: TRBV2

CDR3 protein: CASSPRTGDSPLHF
CDR3 DNA: TGTGCCAGCAGTCCGAGGACAGGGGATTCACCCCTCCACTTT
clone size: once
D gene: TRBD1
J gene: TRBJ1-6
V gene: TRBV28

CDR3 protein: CASSLSLLPGQGAIGANTGELFF
CDR3 DNA: TGTGCCAGCAGCCTATCCTTGCTTCCGGGACAGGGGGCAATCGGTGCGAACACCGGGGAGCTGTTTTTT
clone size: NA
D gene: TRBD1
J gene: TRBJ2-2
V gene: TRBV9

CDR3 protein: CASSQDPGQGADTQYF
CDR3 DNA: TGTGCCAGCAGCCAAGATCCGGGACAGGGGGCAGATACGCAGTATTTT
clone size: NA
D gene: TRBD1
J gene: TRBJ2-3
V gene: TRBV4-2

CDR3 protein: CASSLRTGGNTIYF
CDR3 DNA: TGTGCCAGCAGTTTGAGGACAGGGGGAAACACCATATATTTT
clone size: NA
D gene: TRBD1
J gene: TRBJ1-3
V gene: TRBV6-5

CDR3 protein: CASSLYPSGRSNTGELFF
CDR3 DNA: TGTGCCAGCAGCTTATACCCTAGCGGGAGGTCGAACACCGGGGAGCTGTTTTTT
clone size: few
D gene: TRBD2
J gene: TRBJ2-2
V gene: TRBV7-2

CDR3 protein: CASSYGTGARTEAFF
CDR3 DNA: TGTGCCAGCAGCTATGGGACAGGGGCGAGGACTGAAGCTTTCTTT
clone size: NA
D gene: TRBD1
J gene: TRBJ1-1
V gene: TRBV7-9

CDR3 protein: CASSLAHGDTFGTEAFF
CDR3 DNA: TGCGCCAGCAGCTTGGCGCATGGGGACACCTTCGGCACTGAAGCTTTCTTT
clone size: NA
D gene: NA
J gene: TRBJ1-1
V gene: TRBV5-1

CDR3 protein: CASSLTQSGTADSYGYTF
CDR3 DNA: TGTGCCAGCAGTTTAACCCAATCCGGGACAGCCGACTCCTATGGCTACACCTTC
clone size: few
D gene: TRBD1
J gene: TRBJ1-2
V gene: TRBV27

CDR3 protein: CASRGTGGFYGYTF
CDR3 DNA: TGTGCCAGCAGGGGTACAGGGGGCTTCTATGGCTACACCTTC
clone size: NA
D gene: TRBD1
J gene: TRBJ1-2
V gene: TRBV6-5

CDR3 protein: CASSFGTGFTQPQHF
CDR3 DNA: TGTGCCAGCAGCTTTGGGACAGGGTTTACTCAGCCCCAGCATTTT
clone size: NA
D gene: TRBD1
J gene: TRBJ1-5
V gene: TRBV5-5

CDR3 protein: CASSILSGMRNSPLHF
CDR3 DNA: TGTGCCAGTAGTATTCTATCAGGCATGAGAAATTCACCCCTCCACTTT
clone size: NA
D gene: NA
J gene: TRBJ1-6
V gene: TRBV19

CDR3 protein: CASSIGELAGAYNEQFF
CDR3 DNA: TGTGCCAGCAGCATTGGGGAACTAGCGGGAGCCTACAATGAGCAGTTCTTC
clone size: NA
D gene: NA
J gene: TRBJ2-1
V gene: TRBV21-1

CDR3 protein: CASMTSGGYTF
CDR3 DNA: TGTGCCAGCATGACGTCGGGGGGCTACACCTTC
clone size: NA
D gene: NA
J gene: TRBJ1-2
V gene: TRBV6-5

CDR3 protein: CASSLPGPNQPQHF
CDR3 DNA: TGTGCCAGCAGTTTACCAGGGCCCAATCAGCCCCAGCATTTT
clone size: NA
D gene: NA
J gene: TRBJ1-5
V gene: TRBV7-2

CDR3 protein: CASSHGLAGTNYEQYF
CDR3 DNA: TGCGCCAGCAGCCATGGACTAGCGGGGACAAACTACGAGCAGTACTTC
clone size: once
D gene: TRBD2
J gene: TRBJ2-7
V gene: TRBV10-1

CDR3 protein: CASSLGRGETDTQYF
CDR3 DNA: TGTGCCAGCAGCTTGGGCCGGGGGGAAACAGATACGCAGTATTTT
clone size: NA
D gene: TRBD2
J gene: TRBJ2-3
V gene: TRBV5-4

CDR3 protein: CASSTTKGTGRAEAFF
CDR3 DNA: TGTGCCAGTAGTACGACCAAGGGGACAGGGAGGGCTGAAGCTTTCTTT
clone size: NA
D gene: TRBD1
J gene: TRBJ1-1
V gene: TRBV19

CDR3 protein: CASSLGTGFEAFF
CDR3 DNA: TGCGCCAGCAGCTTGGGGACAGGTTTCGAAGCTTTCTTT
clone size: NA
D gene: TRBD1
J gene: TRBJ1-1
V gene: TRBV5-1

CDR3 protein: CATSDFTPSLAGVPHNEQFF
CDR3 DNA: TGTGCCACCAGTGATTTTACCCCCTCACTAGCGGGAGTTCCCCACAATGAGCAGTTCTTC
clone size: few
D gene: TRBD2
J gene: TRBJ2-1
V gene: TRBV24-1

CDR3 protein: CASSPDRDAYGYTF
CDR3 DNA: TGTGCCAGCAGCCCAGACAGGGATGCCTATGGCTACACCTTC
clone size: NA
D gene: TRBD1
J gene: TRBJ1-2
V gene: TRBV7-9

CDR3 protein: CASSWAQWDRAYF
CDR3 DNA: TGTGCCAGCAGCTGGGCGCAATGGGACAGAGCGTACTTC
clone size: NA
D gene: TRBD1
J gene: TRBJ2-7
V gene: TRBV5-5

CDR3 protein: CASRTAGDRDNEQFF
CDR3 DNA: TGTGCCAGCAGAACGGCGGGAGATCGAGACAATGAGCAGTTCTTC
clone size: NA
D gene: TRBD2
J gene: TRBJ2-1
V gene: TRBV6-6